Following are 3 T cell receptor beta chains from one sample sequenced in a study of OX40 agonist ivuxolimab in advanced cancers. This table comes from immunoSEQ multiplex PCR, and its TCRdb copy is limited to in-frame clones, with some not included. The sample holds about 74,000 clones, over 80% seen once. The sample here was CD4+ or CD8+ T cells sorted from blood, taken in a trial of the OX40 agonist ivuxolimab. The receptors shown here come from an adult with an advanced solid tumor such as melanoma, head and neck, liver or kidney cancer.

Here the CDR3 DNA reads TGCAGCGGGACAGGGCAGGGAGAGACCCAGTACTTC. It specifies CSGTGQGETQYF. The chain has TRBV29-1 and TRBJ2-5; TRBD1 agrees at 8 bases. V was clipped by 7 bases and J by 4 bases; unmatched bases: 5. The CDR3 covers 12 residues. The germline CDR1 and CDR2 sequences are SQVTM and ANQGSEA.

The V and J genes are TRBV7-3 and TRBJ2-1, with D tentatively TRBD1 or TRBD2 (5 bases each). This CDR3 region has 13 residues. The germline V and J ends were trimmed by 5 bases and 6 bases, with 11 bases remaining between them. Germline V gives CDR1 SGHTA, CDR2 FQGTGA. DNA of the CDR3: TGTGCCAGCAGCCCGGCTGGGGGCAATGAGCAGTTCTTC. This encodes CASSPAGGNEQFF.

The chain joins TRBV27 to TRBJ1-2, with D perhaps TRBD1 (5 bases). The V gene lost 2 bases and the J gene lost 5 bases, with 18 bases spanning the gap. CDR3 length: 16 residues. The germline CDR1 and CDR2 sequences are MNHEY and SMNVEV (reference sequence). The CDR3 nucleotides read TGTGCCAGCAGTTTAGCCTACACAGGAAATTGGTATGGCTACACCTTC. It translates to CASSLAYTGNWYGYTF.